The next 24 T cell receptor beta chains were all read from a single sample in a study of shared clonotypes between healthy human individuals. The data were produced by immunoSEQ multiplex PCR, yet TCRdb's version contains in-frame clones alone and is incomplete. The data contain about 2,500,000 clones, more than 80% of them singletons. Source material: naive CD4+ T cells sorted from blood. Noted subset: CD45RA+ positively selected. Source of these receptors: a young man in good health.

Points on this clone: Other nucleotide sequences in the sample specify the same CDR3. CDR3 sequence: CASSLVGTGELFF. CDR3 DNA: TGCGCCAGCAGCTTGGTTGGGACCGGGGAGCTGTTTTTT. The chain couples TRBV5-1 to TRBJ2-2; D gene uncertain. V dropped 0 bases and J dropped 5 bases, with 5 bases sitting between them. Germline loops: CDR1 SGHRS, CDR2 YFSETQ. CDR3 length: 13 amino acids.

CDR3 amino acids: CAWKRGGRDTQYF. The CDR3 bases are TGTGCCTGGAAGAGGGGGGGGAGAGATACGCAGTATTTT. The chain carries TRBV30 and TRBJ2-3, with a tentative D call TRBD2 (7 bases). The CDR3 runs to 13 residues. Trimming shortened V by 4 bases and J by 5 bases, and 13 bases separated the two germline ends. Germline V gene lookup returns CDR1 GTSNPN and CDR2 SVGIG (reference sequence).

Notes on this clone: The same CDR3 arises from other DNA sequences in this sample as well. The chain has TRBV9 and TRBJ2-7, with 10 nucleotides matching TRBD2. The CDR3 spans 15 residues. V was clipped by 3 bases and J by 2 bases; unmatched bases: 5. Germline V gene data show CDR1 as SGDLS and CDR2 as YYNGEE. The CDR3 region has the DNA TGTGCCAGCAGCGCCACTAGCGGGGCCACCTACGAGCAGTACTTC. Translated, it gives CASSATSGATYEQYF.

In DNA form, the CDR3 reads TGTGCCAGCAGTTTAGCTATCGTAGGCTATGGCTACACCTTC. It encodes CASSLAIVGYGYTF. The V call is TRBV28, the J call TRBJ1-2; no clear D. The CDR3 is 14 residues long. V was trimmed by 2 bases and J by 4 bases, leaving 11 bases between them. Germline values: CDR1 MDHEN, CDR2 SYDVKM.

The rearrangement uses TRBV4-1 and TRBJ2-2; TRBD2 matches at 10 bases. Germline CDR1 MGHRA, CDR2 YSYEKL. V lost 4 bases, J lost 7 bases, and 15 bases stayed unmatched. This CDR3 is built from 18 residues. CDR3 coding DNA: TGCGCCAGCAGCCCAGCGGGAGGGCGAGGAATTACGGTCGGGGAGCTGTTTTTT. It is translated as CASSPAGGRGITVGELFF.

The CDR3 region is CASSLIVGRTDTQYF. The CDR3 DNA follows: TGCGCCAGCAGCCTTATCGTCGGGAGAACAGATACGCAGTATTTT. The V and J genes are TRBV4-1 and TRBJ2-3; perhaps TRBD2 as D (6 bases). The CDR3 loop spans 15 amino acids. With 4 bases removed from V and 3 bases from J, the gap between germline ends came to 14 bases. Per the germline V gene, CDR1 is MGHRA and CDR2 is YSYEKL.

V is TRBV19 and J is TRBJ1-2, with unresolved D. The length of the CDR3 is 13 residues. Trimming took off 7 bases at V and 4 bases at J, with 13 bases between the two ends. The germline gives CDR1 LNHDA, CDR2 SQIVND (reference sequence). CDR3 sequence: CASTEDRAYGYTF. In DNA form, the CDR3 reads TGTGCCAGTACTGAGGATAGGGCCTATGGCTACACCTTC.

The V gene is TRBV6-5, the J gene TRBJ2-1; tentatively, D is TRBD2 (6 bases). CDR1 is MNHEY and CDR2 is SVGAGI in the germline V gene. V gave up 2 bases and J gave up 7 bases, with 15 bases separating them. The CDR3 runs 15 residues. The CDR3 coding sequence is TGTGCCAGCAGTTACGGGGGGAGCCGCTTAAATGAGCAGTTCTTC. Amino acids: CASSYGGSRLNEQFF.

This chain connects TRBV7-9 to TRBJ2-2; D possibly corresponds to TRBD1 (6 bases). CDR3 size: 14 residues. V was shortened by 1 base and J by 6 bases, with 9 bases between the two germline ends. Germline-derived CDR1 and CDR2 are SEHNR and FQNEAQ (reference sequence). This CDR3 reads CASSLEGTPGELFF. The CDR3 coding sequence is TGTGCCAGCAGCTTAGAGGGGACACCCGGGGAGCTGTTTTTT.

The V and J genes are TRBV7-2 and TRBJ2-3; D uncertain. The CDR3 loop spans 14 amino acids. With 4 bases removed from V and 4 bases from J, the gap between germline ends came to 12 bases. Germline V gene sequence: CDR1 SGHTA, CDR2 FQGNSA. CDR3 coding DNA: TGTGCCAGCAGCTATAGTCCGGGTTCAGATACGCAGTATTTT. Its protein is CASSYSPGSDTQYF.

J is TRBJ2-2 and V is TRBV7-8, with 16 bases identical to TRBD2. The junction had 10 bases not matched to a gene; V was cut back by 0 bases and J by 6 bases. Germline V gene lookup returns CDR1 SGHVS and CDR2 FQNEAQ. The CDR3 runs 20 residues. The CDR3 DNA reads TGTGCCAGCAGCTTAGCAGCGGAGGGACTAGCGGGAGGGCCGTCCGGGGAGCTGTTTTTT. It translates to CASSLAAEGLAGGPSGELFF.

The chain is built from TRBV6-1 and TRBJ2-3; 9 positions agree with TRBD1. V lost 6 bases and J lost 4; bases outside the gene matches: 8. Germline CDR1 and CDR2: MNHNS and SASEGT. The CDR3 contains 15 residues. DNA of the CDR3: TGTGCCAGCAGCACAGGGGGCAGGATCGCAGATACGCAGTATTTT. Its protein is CASSTGGRIADTQYF.

This clone has only one observation. The rearrangement links TRBV14 to TRBJ2-3, with TRBD2 matching 7 bases. CDR1 and CDR2 (germline): SGHDN, FVKESK. This CDR3 contains 16 residues. With V trimmed by 0 bases and J by 5 bases, 8 bases remained unmatched. CDR3 in amino acids: CASSQEGGRAIDTQYF. The DNA for the CDR3 is TGTGCCAGCAGCCAAGAGGGAGGGAGGGCCATAGATACGCAGTATTTT.

The table lists this clone with a few counts. The CDR3 sequence: CASIKGQAGNTIYF. CDR3 DNA sequence: TGTGCCAGCATCAAGGGACAGGCTGGAAACACCATATATTTT. This sequence joins TRBV28 and TRBJ1-3; TRBD1 aligns across 8 bases. J was trimmed by 2 bases and V by 7 bases; bases with no gene match: 4. The CDR3 is made up of 14 amino acids. Germline CDR1 is MDHEN and CDR2 is SYDVKM.

The chain recombines TRBV5-6 with TRBJ1-2; 9 bases agree with TRBD1. In germline, CDR1 is SGHDT, CDR2 YYEEEE. This CDR3 has 14 amino acids. V dropped 5 bases and J dropped 3; count of bases not matched to a gene: 5. CDR3 nucleotides: TGTGCCAGCAGGCTGACAGGGGGGTACTATGGCTACACCTTC. Translated: CASRLTGGYYGYTF.

The chain carries TRBV30 and TRBJ2-7; D is ambiguous. This CDR3 region has 16 residues. V lost 2 bases to trimming and J lost 5 bases, with 22 bases between them. In germline, CDR1 is GTSNPN, CDR2 SVGIG (reference sequence). The CDR3 DNA reads as TGTGCCTGGAGTCCCGAAGATATGCAGAGATATCACGAGCAGTACTTC. It is translated as CAWSPEDMQRYHEQYF.

J is TRBJ2-1 and V is TRBV19; D unresolved. V was shortened by 11 bases and J by 3 bases, with 14 bases between the two germline ends. The CDR3 extends over 13 amino acids. Germline V gene lookup returns CDR1 LNHDA and CDR2 SQIVND (reference sequence). The CDR3 DNA reads as TGTGCCGAGGCAGGTCCGTTCTACAATGAGCAGTTCTTC. Translating gives CAEAGPFYNEQFF.

The rearrangement joins TRBV25-1 to TRBJ2-1, with D perhaps TRBD1 or TRBD2 (5 bases each). Germline V gene lookup returns CDR1 MGHDK and CDR2 SYGVNS. This CDR3 is built from 16 residues. Between the trimmed V and J ends, which lost 0 bases and 4 bases, there was a span of 13 bases. The chain's CDR3 is CASSEYGPWGYNEQFF. CDR3 nucleotides: TGTGCCAGCAGTGAATATGGGCCGTGGGGGTACAATGAGCAGTTCTTC.

V and J are TRBV5-1 and TRBJ1-2; TRBD1 aligns across 9 bases. V was pared by 3 bases and J by 8 bases, with 8 bases of the junction left unmatched. Germline V gives CDR1 SGHRS, CDR2 YFSETQ. This CDR3 spans 14 amino acids. CDR3 DNA sequence: TGCGCCAGCAGCTATGGACAGGGGATGGACGGCTACACCTTC. Encoded protein: CASSYGQGMDGYTF. Looking up the rest from reference TRBV5-1 and TRBJ1-2 gives the full variable domain: KAGVTQTPRYLIKTRGQQVTLSCSPISGHRSVSWYQQTPGQGLQFLFEYFSETQRNKGNFPGRFSGRQFSNSRSEMNVSTLELGDSALYLCASSYGQGMDGYTFGSGTRLTVV.

V and J are TRBV2 and TRBJ2-4; 7 bases fit TRBD2. The V gene end was trimmed by 11 bases and the J gene end by 1 base; junction bases not matched to a gene: 11. The CDR3 loop spans 15 amino acids. Germline CDR1 and CDR2: SNHLY and FYNNEI. The CDR3: CALGEGITAKNIQYF. CDR3 nucleotides: TGTGCCCTCGGGGAGGGAATCACGGCCAAAAACATTCAGTACTTC.

This chain uses TRBV6-5 with TRBJ2-7; tentatively, D is TRBD2 (6 bases). This CDR3 is built from 14 residues. Germline loops: CDR1 MNHEY, CDR2 SVGAGI. The V end was cut by 8 bases, the J end by 2 bases, with 16 bases between. CDR3 nucleotide sequence: TGTGCCAGCTCCAACCGGGAGCCACCCTACGAGCAGTACTTC. Translating it yields CASSNREPPYEQYF.

In regard to this clone: The same CDR3 is also encoded by other DNA sequences in this sample. J is TRBJ2-1 and V is TRBV30, with TRBD2 as a possible D gene (6 bases). The germline CDR1 and CDR2 sequences are GTSNPN and SVGIG (reference sequence). V dropped 0 bases and J dropped 9 bases, with 12 bases sitting between them. The CDR3 consists of 13 residues. The CDR3 coding sequence is TGTGCCTGGAGTGTACAGGCGGGGAGTGAGCAGTTCTTC. Translated: CAWSVQAGSEQFF.

This sequence joins TRBV7-9 and TRBJ2-1; possible D gene TRBD1, 6 bases. This CDR3 has 16 amino acids. CDR1 is SEHNR, CDR2 FQNEAQ, per germline (reference sequence). Deletions cut 0 bases from V and 7 bases from J, with 16 bases between. The CDR3 nucleotides read TGTGCCAGCAGCTTAGCTACTGGGCGGCAGGGGAATGAGCAGTTCTTC. This translates into CASSLATGRQGNEQFF.

This chain links TRBV28 with TRBJ2-7; maybe TRBD1 (6 bases). Germline V CDR1 and CDR2: MDHEN, SYDVKM. V was pared by 4 bases and J by 0 bases, with 16 bases between. The CDR3 runs to 16 residues. CDR3 sequence: CASSSLWGQSSYEQYF. The CDR3 DNA sequence: TGTGCCAGCAGTTCTTTGTGGGGGCAGAGCTCCTACGAGCAGTACTTC.